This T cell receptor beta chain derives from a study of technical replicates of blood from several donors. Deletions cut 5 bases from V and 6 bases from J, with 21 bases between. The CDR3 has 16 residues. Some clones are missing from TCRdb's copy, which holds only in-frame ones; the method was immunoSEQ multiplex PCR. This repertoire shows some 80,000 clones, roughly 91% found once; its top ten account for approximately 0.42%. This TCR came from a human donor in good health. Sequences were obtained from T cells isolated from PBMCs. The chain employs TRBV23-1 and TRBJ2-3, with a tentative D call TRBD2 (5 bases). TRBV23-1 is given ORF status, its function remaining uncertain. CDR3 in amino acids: CASSAIYRTARDTQYF. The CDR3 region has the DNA TGCGCCAGCAGTGCAATCTATCGGACTGCTCGCGATACGCAGTATTTT.